This TCR beta chain was found in a study of immune evolution from preneoplasia to lung adenocarcinoma. Overall study context: HLA loss of heterozygosity: around 6.5% AIS, approximately 15% MIA, about 32% ADC, none AAH.

Study-wide findings and caveats: Normal lung had highest clonality; later lesions appeared denser, more diverse. Top clone share appeared to fall from AAH through AIS, MIA, adenocarcinoma.

Germline CDR1 and CDR2: SNHLY and FYNNEI. The length of the CDR3 is 12 residues. V lost 11 bases and J 1 base, leaving 12 bases between the germline ends. Produced via immunoSEQ multiplex PCR; TCRdb's table is partial and in-frame only. This sample has about 7,500 clones; approximately 81% occur once, and the top ten carry 2.7%. As for this clone: Its antigen is as yet unknown.

The sequence was obtained from a person aged 40 to 49 with lung adenocarcinoma. The specimen sequenced was FFPE invasive lung adenocarcinoma tissue. J is TRBJ2-7 and V is TRBV2, with D hard to call. The CDR3 sequence: CASAALSYEQYF. The CDR3 coding sequence is TGTGCCTCCGCGGCGCTTTCCTACGAGCAGTACTTC. Full variable domain (outside the CDR3, taken from reference TRBV2 and TRBJ2-7): EPEVTQTPSHQVTQMGQEVILRCVPISNHLYFYWYRQILGQKVEFLVSFYNNEISEKSEIFDDQFSVERPDGSNFTLKIRSTKLEDSAMYFCASAALSYEQYFGPGTRLTVT.